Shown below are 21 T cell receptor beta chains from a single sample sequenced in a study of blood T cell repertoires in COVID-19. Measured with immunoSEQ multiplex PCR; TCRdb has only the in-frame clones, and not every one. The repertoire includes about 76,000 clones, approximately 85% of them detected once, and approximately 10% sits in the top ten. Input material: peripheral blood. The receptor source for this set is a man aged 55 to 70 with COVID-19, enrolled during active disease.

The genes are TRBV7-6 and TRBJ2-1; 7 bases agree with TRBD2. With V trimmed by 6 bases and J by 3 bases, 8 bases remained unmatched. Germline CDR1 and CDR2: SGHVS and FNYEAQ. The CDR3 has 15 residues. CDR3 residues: CASSQSGTHYNEQFF. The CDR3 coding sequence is TGTGCCAGCAGTCAAAGCGGGACCCACTACAATGAGCAGTTCTTC.

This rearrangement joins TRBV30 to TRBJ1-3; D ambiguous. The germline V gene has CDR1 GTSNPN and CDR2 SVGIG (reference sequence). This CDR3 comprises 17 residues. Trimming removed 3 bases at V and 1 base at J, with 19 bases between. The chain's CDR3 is CAWSAGYFWDSGNTIYF. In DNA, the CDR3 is TGTGCCTGGAGCGCGGGGTACTTTTGGGATTCTGGAAACACCATATATTTT.

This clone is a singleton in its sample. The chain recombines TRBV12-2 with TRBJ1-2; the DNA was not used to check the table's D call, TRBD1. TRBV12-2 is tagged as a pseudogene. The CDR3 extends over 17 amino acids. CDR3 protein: CASRPTGGREPRYGYTF. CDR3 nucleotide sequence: TGTGCAAGTCGTCCAACAGGGGGCCGGGAGCCACGCTATGGCTACACCTTC.

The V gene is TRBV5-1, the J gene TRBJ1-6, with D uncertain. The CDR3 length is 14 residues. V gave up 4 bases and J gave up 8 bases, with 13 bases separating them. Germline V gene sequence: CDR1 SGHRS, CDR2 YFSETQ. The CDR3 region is CASSTGLSDSPLHF. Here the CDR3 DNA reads TGCGCCAGCAGCACCGGACTGTCGGATTCACCCCTCCACTTT.

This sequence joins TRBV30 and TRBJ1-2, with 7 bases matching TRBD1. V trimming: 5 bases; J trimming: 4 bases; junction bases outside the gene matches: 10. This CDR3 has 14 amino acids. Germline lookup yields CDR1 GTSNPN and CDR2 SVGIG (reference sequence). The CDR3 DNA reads TGTGCCTGGGGTACGGGACAGAGTTTCTATGGCTACACCTTC. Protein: CAWGTGQSFYGYTF.

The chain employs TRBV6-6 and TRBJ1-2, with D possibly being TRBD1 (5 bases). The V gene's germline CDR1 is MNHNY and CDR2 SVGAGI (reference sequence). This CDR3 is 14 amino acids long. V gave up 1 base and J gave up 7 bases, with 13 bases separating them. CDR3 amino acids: CASSYLVREAGYTF. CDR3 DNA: TGTGCCAGCAGTTACTTAGTCAGGGAAGCTGGCTACACCTTC.

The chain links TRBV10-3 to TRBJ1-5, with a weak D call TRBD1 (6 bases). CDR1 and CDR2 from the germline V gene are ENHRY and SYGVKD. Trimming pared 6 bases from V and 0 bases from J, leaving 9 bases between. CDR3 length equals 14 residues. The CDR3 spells CAISPGDSNQPQHF. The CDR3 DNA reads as TGTGCCATCAGCCCAGGGGATAGCAATCAGCCCCAGCATTTT.

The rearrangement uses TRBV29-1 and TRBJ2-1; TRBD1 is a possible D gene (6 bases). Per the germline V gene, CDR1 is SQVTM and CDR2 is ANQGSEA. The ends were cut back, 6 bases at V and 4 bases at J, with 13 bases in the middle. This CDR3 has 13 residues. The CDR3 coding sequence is TGCAGCGTGGTGGTAGGGGGTTACAATGAGCAGTTCTTC. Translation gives CSVVVGGYNEQFF.

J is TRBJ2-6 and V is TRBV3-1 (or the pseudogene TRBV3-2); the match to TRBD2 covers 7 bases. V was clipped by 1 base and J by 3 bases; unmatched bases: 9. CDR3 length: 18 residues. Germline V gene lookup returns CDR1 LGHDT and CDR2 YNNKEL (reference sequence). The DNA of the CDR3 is TGTGCCAGCAGCCAAGTGAGTCGCGGGGGTTATGGGGCCAACGTCCTGACTTTC. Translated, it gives CASSQVSRGGYGANVLTF.

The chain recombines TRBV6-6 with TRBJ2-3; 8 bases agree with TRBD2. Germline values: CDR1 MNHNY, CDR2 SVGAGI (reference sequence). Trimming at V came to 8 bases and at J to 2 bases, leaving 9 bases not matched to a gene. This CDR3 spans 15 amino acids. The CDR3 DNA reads TGTGCCAGCGGGGGAGCGGGGGACCTCACAGATACGCAGTATTTT. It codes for CASGGAGDLTDTQYF.

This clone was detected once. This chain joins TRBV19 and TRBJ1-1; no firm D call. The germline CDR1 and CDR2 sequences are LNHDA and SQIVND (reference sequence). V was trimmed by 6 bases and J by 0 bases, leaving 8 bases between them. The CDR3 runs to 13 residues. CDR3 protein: CASSLLLNTEAFF. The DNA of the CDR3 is TGTGCCAGTAGCTTACTACTGAACACTGAAGCTTTCTTT. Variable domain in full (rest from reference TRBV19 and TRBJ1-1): DGGITQSPKYLFRKEGQNVTLSCEQNLNHDAMYWYRQDPGQGLRLIYYSQIVNDFQKGDIAEGYSVSREKKESFPLTVTSAQKNPTAFYLCASSLLLNTEAFFGQGTRLTVV.

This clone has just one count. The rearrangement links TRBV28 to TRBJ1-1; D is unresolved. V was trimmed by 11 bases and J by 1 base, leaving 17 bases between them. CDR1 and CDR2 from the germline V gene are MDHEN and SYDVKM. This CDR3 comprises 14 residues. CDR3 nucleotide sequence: TGTGCCGCATCTGCGGGCATTACGAACACTGAAGCTTTCTTT. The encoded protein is CAASAGITNTEAFF.

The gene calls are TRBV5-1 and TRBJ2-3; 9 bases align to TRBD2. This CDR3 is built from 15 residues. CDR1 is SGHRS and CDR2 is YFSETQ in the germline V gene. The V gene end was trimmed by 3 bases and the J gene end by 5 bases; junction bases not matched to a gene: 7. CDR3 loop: CASSSLAGTRDTQYF. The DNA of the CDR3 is TGCGCCAGCAGCTCCCTAGCGGGGACCCGAGATACGCAGTATTTT.

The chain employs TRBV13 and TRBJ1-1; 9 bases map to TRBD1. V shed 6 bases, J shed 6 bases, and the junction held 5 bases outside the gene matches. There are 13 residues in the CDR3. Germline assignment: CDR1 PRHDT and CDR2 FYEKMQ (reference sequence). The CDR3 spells CASRSDRGAEAFF. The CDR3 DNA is TGTGCCAGCAGATCGGACAGGGGCGCTGAAGCTTTCTTT. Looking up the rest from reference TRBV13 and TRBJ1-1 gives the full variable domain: AAGVIQSPRHLIKEKRETATLKCYPIPRHDTVYWYQQGPGQDPQFLISFYEKMQSDKGSIPDRFSAQQFSDYHSELNMSSLELGDSALYFCASRSDRGAEAFFGQGTRLTVV.

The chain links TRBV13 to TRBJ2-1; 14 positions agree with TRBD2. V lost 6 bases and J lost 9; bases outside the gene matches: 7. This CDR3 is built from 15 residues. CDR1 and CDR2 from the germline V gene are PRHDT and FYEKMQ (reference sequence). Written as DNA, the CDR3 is TGTGCCAGCAGTCGGACTAGCGGGAGGACGGGTGAGCAGTTCTTC. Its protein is CASSRTSGRTGEQFF. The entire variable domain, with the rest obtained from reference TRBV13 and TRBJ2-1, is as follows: AAGVIQSPRHLIKEKRETATLKCYPIPRHDTVYWYQQGPGQDPQFLISFYEKMQSDKGSIPDRFSAQQFSDYHSELNMSSLELGDSALYFCASSRTSGRTGEQFFGPGTRLTVL.

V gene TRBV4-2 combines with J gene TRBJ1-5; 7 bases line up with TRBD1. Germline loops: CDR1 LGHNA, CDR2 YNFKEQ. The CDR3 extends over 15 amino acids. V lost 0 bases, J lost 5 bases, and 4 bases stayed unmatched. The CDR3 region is CASSQEGQVDQPQHF. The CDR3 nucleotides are TGTGCCAGCAGCCAAGAAGGACAGGTGGATCAGCCCCAGCATTTT.

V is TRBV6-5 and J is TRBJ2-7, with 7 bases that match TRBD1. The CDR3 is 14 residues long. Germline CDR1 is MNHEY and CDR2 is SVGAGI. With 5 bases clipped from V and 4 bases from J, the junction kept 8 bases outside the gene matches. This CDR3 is CASSNDRVEYEQYF. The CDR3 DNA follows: TGTGCCAGCAGTAACGACAGGGTGGAATACGAGCAGTACTTC.

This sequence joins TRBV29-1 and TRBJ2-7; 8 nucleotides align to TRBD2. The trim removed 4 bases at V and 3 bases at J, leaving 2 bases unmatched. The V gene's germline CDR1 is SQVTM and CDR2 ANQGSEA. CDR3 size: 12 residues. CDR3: CSVGSGSYEQYF. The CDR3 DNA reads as TGCAGCGTTGGGAGCGGGAGCTACGAGCAGTACTTC.

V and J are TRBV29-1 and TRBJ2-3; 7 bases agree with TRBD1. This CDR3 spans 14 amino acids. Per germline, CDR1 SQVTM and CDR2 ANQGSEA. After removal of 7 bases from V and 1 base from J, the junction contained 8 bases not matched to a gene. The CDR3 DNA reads TGCAGCGCTCCCTCACAGGGGCGCACAGATACGCAGTATTTT. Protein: CSAPSQGRTDTQYF.

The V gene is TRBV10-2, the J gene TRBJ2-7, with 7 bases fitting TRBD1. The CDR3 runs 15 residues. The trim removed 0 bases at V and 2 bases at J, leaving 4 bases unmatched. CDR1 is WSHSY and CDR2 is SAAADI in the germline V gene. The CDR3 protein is CASSESRGGTYEQYF. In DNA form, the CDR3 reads TGCGCCAGCAGTGAGTCGAGAGGGGGCACCTACGAGCAGTACTTC.

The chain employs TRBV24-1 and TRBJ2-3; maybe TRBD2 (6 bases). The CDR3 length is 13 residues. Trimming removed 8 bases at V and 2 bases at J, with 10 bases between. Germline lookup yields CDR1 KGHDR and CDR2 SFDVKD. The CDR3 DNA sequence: TGTGCCACCAATGCGGGACTCACAGATACGCAGTATTTT. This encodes CATNAGLTDTQYF.